The present TCR beta chain was sequenced within a study of blood T cell repertoires in COVID-19 (dated by TCRdb to the early 2020s). General notes on the study: The collaborator samples originated in the United States, Italy and Spain and spanned the acute and convalescent phases of COVID-19. The prospective study material was composed of cDNA or gDNA derived from T cells, B-cell-depleted T cells, or PBMCs. The dataset comprised deeply sampled blood TCRbeta repertoires from subjects exposed to, actively infected with, or recovered from COVID-19. A freely available public database, intended as a resource for researchers studying the immune response to SARS-CoV-2, is where the repertoires were released. The samples were drawn from the first 160 participants of the ongoing ImmuneRACE study and from some 1,300 subjects provided by 6 global collaborators. The sample metadata nearly always contained a de-identified subject ID, COVID-19 status, age in years and sex. Where available, HLA class I and class II types were taken from metadata supplied by the sample provider and were not determined by assay-based typing.

Looking up the germline V gene yields CDR1 MNHNS and CDR2 SASEGT. V trim: 4 bases; J trim: 6 bases; unmatched bases: 7. From its cysteine to its phenylalanine, the CDR3 spans 16 amino acids. Only CDR3 DNA is held: 48 bases, read in frame from base 1. TCRbeta CDR3 regions were amplified from genomic DNA by means of the immunoSEQ Assay, a bias-controlled multiplex PCR. On the authors' methods: The number of nucleated cells in each sample was estimated from the amplification of reference gene primers within the assay. To quantify the absolute abundance of each unique TCRbeta CDR3 rearrangement, sequence reads were collapsed and filtered. For each sample, productive Simpson clonality was calculated as the square root of Simpson's diversity index over productive rearrangements. What TCRdb holds here is the immuneACCESS table cut down to in-frame rearrangements. Part of the clones is not present; checked against another copy, under half of the missing clones reflect an unresolved V gene, and the others are unexplained. Clonal size and the V and J genes are those of that table, whereas D and trimming came from the DNA. In this sample the table shows some 250,000 clones, more than 65% of which occur a single time. Around 4.4% of the sample goes to the ten largest clones.

Summary of the overall study and its limitations: Clinical and demographic metadata were provided uncurated, with the amount varying by source and participant.

About this clone itself: The clone's antigen remains unknown. One base away there is no much larger clone; base qualities are not given.

Collaborating institutions collected whole blood in K2EDTA tubes following their own protocols. For TCRbeta analysis, collaborators shipped samples as frozen whole blood, isolated PBMCs, or DNA extracted from either of those sample types. This receptor was obtained from a man between 50 and 59 years old with active or convalescent COVID-19. The V and J genes are TRBV6-1 and TRBJ1-6; TRBD1 lines up with 9 middle nucleotides. Sequencing input: peripheral blood. At the DNA level, the sequence is TGTGCCAGCAGTGCGGACAGGGGATTCGGTAATTCACCCCTCCACTTT. Its protein is CASSADRGFGNSPLHF.